The 12 T cell receptor beta chains given below trace back to one sample, sequenced in a study of human T cells and chemical hapten exposure. Time point denoted: patch test 1, 2 weeks after DPC sensitization. Treatment of the sample: therapeutic diphenylcyclopropenone sensitization with weekly scalp DPC. MiXCR was run by TCRdb on the RACE reads, yielding one entry per CDR3 protein. The table has tens of thousands of distinct CDR3 sequences, over 8.5% seen once. This sample comprised whole blood, obtained in connection with sensitization to the hapten diphenylcyclopropenone (DPC). The origin of the receptors is a woman aged 45-59 years with alopecia areata. Some clones in this sample may be carry-over from other donors' samples.

The chain has TRBV18 and TRBJ2-5, with TRBD1 matching over 9 bases. The CDR3 loop spans 16 amino acids. CDR1 and CDR2 from the germline V gene are KGHSH and LQKENI. Trimming cost V 2 bases and J 6 bases; bases outside gene matches: 10. Here the CDR3 DNA reads TGTGCCAGCTCACCAAAGGCCGGGACAGGGTTGAAGACCCAGTACTTC. Translation gives CASSPKAGTGLKTQYF.

This clonotype was seen more than once but under ten times. Here the CDR3 DNA reads TGTGCCAGCAGTCCATTAGAGAAACCTAGCACAGATACGCAGTATTTT. It specifies CASSPLEKPSTDTQYF. This rearrangement joins TRBV27 to TRBJ2-3; no clear D. Germline assignment: CDR1 MNHEY and CDR2 SMNVEV (reference sequence). The ends were cut back, 5 bases at V and 0 bases at J, with 15 bases in the middle. The length of the CDR3 is 16 residues.

This clonotype was picked up a small number of times. An end of the junction differs from the germline gene, which may be a read error. This chain joins TRBV7-2 and TRBJ2-7; D is perhaps TRBD1 or TRBD2 (5 bases each). Per germline, CDR1 SGHTA and CDR2 FQGNSA. This CDR3 contains 16 residues. Written as DNA, the CDR3 is TGTGCCAGCAGCTTATCCACCGGGACCCAGTCCTCCGAGCAGTACTTC. The encoded protein is CASSLSTGTQSSEQYF.

This clonotype appeared many times. The rearrangement links TRBV9 to TRBJ1-3; weak D call: TRBD1 (5 bases). The germline CDR1 and CDR2 sequences are SGDLS and YYNGEE. CDR3 length equals 16 residues. Trimming took off 0 bases at V and 0 bases at J, with 10 bases between the two ends. Written as DNA, the CDR3 is TGTGCCAGCAGCGTAGAGGGGTCCGCCTCTGGAAACACCATATATTTT. Amino acid sequence: CASSVEGSASGNTIYF.

This clonotype has ten or more counts. J is TRBJ2-3 and V is TRBV28; 7 bases align to TRBD1. The CDR3 sequence is 16 residues long. V shed 7 bases, J shed 5 bases, and the junction held 15 bases outside the gene matches. Looked up from germline, CDR1 is MDHEN and CDR2 is SYDVKM. This CDR3 is CASIHAGGFARDTQYF. The CDR3, as DNA: TGTGCCAGCATTCACGCAGGGGGTTTTGCACGAGATACGCAGTATTTT.

This clonotype was found many times. This chain joins TRBV7-3 and TRBJ1-5; no clear D gene. The CDR3 runs to 13 residues. Germline CDR1 and CDR2: SGHTA and FQGTGA. The V gene lost 5 bases and the J gene lost 2 bases, with 7 bases spanning the gap. CDR3 protein: CASSRDGNQPQHF. CDR3 nucleotide sequence: TGTGCCAGCAGCCGCGATGGCAATCAGCCCCAGCATTTT.

A few counts support this clonotype. The CDR3 region has the DNA TGTGCCAGCAGCTCTCTTAGCGGGACCTACAATGAGCAGTTCTTC. This encodes CASSSLSGTYNEQFF. The chain combines TRBV7-6 with TRBJ2-1; TRBD2 matches 8 bases. Germline lookup yields CDR1 SGHVS and CDR2 FNYEAQ. The CDR3 is 15 amino acids. The J segment lost 2 bases and the V segment lost 4 bases, leaving 4 bases of the junction unmatched. Based on the CDR3 plus reference TRBV7-6 and TRBJ2-1, the full variable domain is GAGVSQSPRYKVTKRGQDVALRCDPISGHVSLYWYRQALGQGPEFLTYFNYEAQQDKSGLPNDRFSAERPEGSISTLTIQRTEQRDSAMYRCASSSLSGTYNEQFFGPGTRLTVL.

The rearrangement links TRBV7-3 to TRBJ2-6; D not certain. The germline V gene encodes CDR1 SGHTA and CDR2 FQGTGA. This CDR3 spans 15 amino acids. The ends were cut back, 5 bases at V and 1 base at J, with 9 bases in the middle. CDR3: CASSPQSSGANVLTF. The DNA for the CDR3 is TGTGCCAGCAGCCCCCAGTCGTCTGGGGCCAACGTCCTGACTTTC.

This clonotype has only a few counts. This chain uses TRBV7-9 with TRBJ1-1; D perhaps matches TRBD1 (6 bases). With 1 base removed from V and 5 bases from J, the gap between germline ends came to 11 bases. This CDR3 contains 14 residues. Germline V lookup: CDR1 SEHNR, CDR2 FQNEAQ (reference sequence). CDR3: CASSLERRGTEAFF. CDR3 bases: TGTGCCAGCAGCTTAGAAAGGAGGGGGACTGAAGCTTTCTTT.

This clonotype has more than one count but fewer than ten. This chain links TRBV7-8 with TRBJ2-1; tentatively, D is TRBD2 (5 bases). The CDR3 has 15 amino acids. The germline gives CDR1 SGHVS, CDR2 FQNEAQ. Trimming left V 5 bases short and J 8 bases short, with 19 bases between. The CDR3 is CASSTQPGSRDEQFF. Here the CDR3 DNA reads TGTGCCAGCAGCACACAACCGGGAAGCCGCGATGAGCAGTTCTTC.

The CDR3 loop is CASSWGATNYGYTF. In nucleotides, the CDR3 is TGTGCCAGCAGTTGGGGGGCGACTAACTATGGCTACACCTTC. The chain uses TRBV12-3 or TRBV12-4 and TRBJ1-2, with TRBD1 as a possible D gene (6 bases). V lost 4 bases, J lost 0 bases, and 9 bases lay in between. CDR3 length: 14 residues.

The rearrangement links TRBV6-4 to TRBJ2-2; D uncertain. Germline CDR1 and CDR2: MRHNA and SNTAGT. This CDR3 comprises 16 residues. V was trimmed by 4 bases and J by 1 base, leaving 13 bases between them. The CDR3 spells CASSVRRMLNTGELFF. The CDR3 bases are TGTGCCAGCAGTGTGCGTCGGATGCTGAACACCGGGGAGCTGTTTTTT.